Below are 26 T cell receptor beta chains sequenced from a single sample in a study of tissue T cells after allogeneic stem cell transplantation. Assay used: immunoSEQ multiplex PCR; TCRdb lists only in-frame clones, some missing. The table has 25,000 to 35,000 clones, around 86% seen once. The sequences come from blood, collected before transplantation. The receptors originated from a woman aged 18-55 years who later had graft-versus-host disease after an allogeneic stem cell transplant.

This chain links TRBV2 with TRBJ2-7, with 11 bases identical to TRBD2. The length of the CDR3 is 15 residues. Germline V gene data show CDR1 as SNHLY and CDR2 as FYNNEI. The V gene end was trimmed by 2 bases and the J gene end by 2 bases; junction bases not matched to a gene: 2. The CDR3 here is CASSELAGGPYEQYF. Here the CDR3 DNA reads TGTGCCAGCAGTGAACTAGCGGGAGGCCCCTACGAGCAGTACTTC.

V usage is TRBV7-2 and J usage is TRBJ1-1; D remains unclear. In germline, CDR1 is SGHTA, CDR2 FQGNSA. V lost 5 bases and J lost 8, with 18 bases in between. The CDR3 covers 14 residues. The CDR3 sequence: CASSPEREGREAFF. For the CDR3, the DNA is TGTGCCAGCAGCCCTGAACGTGAAGGTCGGGAAGCTTTCTTT. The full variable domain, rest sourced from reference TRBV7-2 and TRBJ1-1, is GAGVSQSPSNKVTEKGKDVELRCDPISGHTALYWYRQSLGQGLEFLIYFQGNSAPDKSGLPSDRFSAERTGGSVSTLTIQRTQQEDSAVYLCASSPEREGREAFFGQGTRLTVV.

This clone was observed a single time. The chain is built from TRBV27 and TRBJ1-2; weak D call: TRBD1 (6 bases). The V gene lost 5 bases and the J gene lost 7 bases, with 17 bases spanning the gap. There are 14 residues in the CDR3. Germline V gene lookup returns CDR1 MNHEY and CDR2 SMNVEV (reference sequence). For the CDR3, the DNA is TGTGCCAGCAGTCCCCTACAGGGCCCGGGTGGCTACACCTTC. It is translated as CASSPLQGPGGYTF.

The chain's CDR3 is CASSSRLAGHTDTQYF. The CDR3 DNA follows: TGTGCCAGTAGTAGCAGACTAGCGGGACACACAGATACGCAGTATTTT. The chain combines TRBV19 with TRBJ2-3; 11 nucleotides match TRBD2. The germline CDR1 and CDR2 sequences are LNHDA and SQIVND (reference sequence). V lost 4 bases and J lost 2; bases outside the gene matches: 5. This CDR3 comprises 16 residues.

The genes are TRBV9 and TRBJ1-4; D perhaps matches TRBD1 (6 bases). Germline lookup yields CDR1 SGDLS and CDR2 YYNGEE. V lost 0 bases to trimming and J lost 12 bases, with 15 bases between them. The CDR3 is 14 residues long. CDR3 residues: CASSVGPRGRQLFF. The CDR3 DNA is TGTGCCAGCAGCGTAGGCCCTCGGGGGCGGCAACTGTTTTTT.

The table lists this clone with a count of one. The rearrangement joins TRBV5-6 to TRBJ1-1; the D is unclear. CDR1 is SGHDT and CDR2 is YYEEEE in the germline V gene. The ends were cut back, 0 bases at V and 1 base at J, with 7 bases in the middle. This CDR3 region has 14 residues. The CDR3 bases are TGTGCCAGCAGCTTGGACTGGGCGAACACTGAAGCTTTCTTT. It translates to CASSLDWANTEAFF. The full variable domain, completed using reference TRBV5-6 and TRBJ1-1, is DAGVTQSPTHLIKTRGQQVTLRCSPKSGHDTVSWYQQALGQGPQFIFQYYEEEERQRGNFPDRFSGHQFPNYSSELNVNALLLGDSALYLCASSLDWANTEAFFGQGTRLTVV.

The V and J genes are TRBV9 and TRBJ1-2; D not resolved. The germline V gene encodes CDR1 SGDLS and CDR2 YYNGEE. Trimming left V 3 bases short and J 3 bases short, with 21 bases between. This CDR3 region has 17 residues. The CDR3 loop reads CASSGTRSDSPYYGYTF. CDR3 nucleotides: TGTGCCAGCAGCGGGACTCGGTCGGACTCCCCCTACTATGGCTACACCTTC.

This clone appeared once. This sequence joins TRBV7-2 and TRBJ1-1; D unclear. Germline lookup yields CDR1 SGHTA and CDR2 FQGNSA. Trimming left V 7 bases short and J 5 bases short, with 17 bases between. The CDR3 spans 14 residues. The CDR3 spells CASTYVWCRTEAFF. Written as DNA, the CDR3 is TGTGCCAGCACCTATGTGTGGTGCAGGACTGAAGCTTTCTTT.

CDR3 in DNA: TGTGCCACCGCGACAGCGAACACTGAAGCTTTCTTT. Translating gives CATATANTEAFF. The chain has TRBV10-3 and TRBJ1-1; D perhaps matches TRBD1 (5 bases). The CDR3 contains 12 residues. Germline CDR1 is ENHRY and CDR2 is SYGVKD. Trimming took 10 bases from V and 1 from J, leaving 10 bases between them.

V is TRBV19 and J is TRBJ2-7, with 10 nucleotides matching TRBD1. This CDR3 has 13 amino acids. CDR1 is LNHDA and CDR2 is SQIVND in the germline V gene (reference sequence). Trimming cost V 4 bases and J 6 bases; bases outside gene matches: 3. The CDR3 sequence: CASSKGQGSEQYF. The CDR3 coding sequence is TGTGCCAGTAGTAAGGGACAGGGGAGCGAGCAGTACTTC.

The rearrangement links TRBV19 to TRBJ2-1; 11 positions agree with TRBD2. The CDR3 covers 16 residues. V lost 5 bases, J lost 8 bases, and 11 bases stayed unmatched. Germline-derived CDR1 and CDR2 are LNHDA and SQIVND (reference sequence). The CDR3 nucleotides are TGTGCCAGTAGTCCGATAGCGGGGGGGCCTACATATGAGCAGTTCTTC. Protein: CASSPIAGGPTYEQFF.

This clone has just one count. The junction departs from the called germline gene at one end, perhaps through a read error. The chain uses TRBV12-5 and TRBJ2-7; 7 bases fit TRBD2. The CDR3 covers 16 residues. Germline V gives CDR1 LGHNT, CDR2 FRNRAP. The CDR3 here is CACGLGGGGPPYEQYF. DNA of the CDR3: TGTGCTTGTGGTTTGGGGGGGGGTGGCCCCCCCTACGAGCAGTACTTC.

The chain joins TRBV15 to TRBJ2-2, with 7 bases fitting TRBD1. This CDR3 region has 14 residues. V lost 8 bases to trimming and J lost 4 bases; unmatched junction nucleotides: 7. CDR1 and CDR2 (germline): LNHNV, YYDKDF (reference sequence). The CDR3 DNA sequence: TGTGCCACCCGGAGACAGGGTCCCACCGGGGAGCTGTTTTTT. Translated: CATRRQGPTGELFF.

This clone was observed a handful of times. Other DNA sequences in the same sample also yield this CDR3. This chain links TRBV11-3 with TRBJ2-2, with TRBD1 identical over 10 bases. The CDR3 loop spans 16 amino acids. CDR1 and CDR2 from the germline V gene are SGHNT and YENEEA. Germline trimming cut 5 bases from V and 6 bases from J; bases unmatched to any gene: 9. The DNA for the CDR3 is TGTGCCAGCAGCCCGTGGACAGGGGGAAGAGCCGGGGAGCTGTTTTTT. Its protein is CASSPWTGGRAGELFF.

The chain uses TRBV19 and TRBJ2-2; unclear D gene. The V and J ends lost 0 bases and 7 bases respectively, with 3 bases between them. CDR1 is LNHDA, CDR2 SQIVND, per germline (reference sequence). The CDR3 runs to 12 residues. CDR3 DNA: TGTGCCAGTAGTATAGAAAGCGGGGAGCTGTTTTTT. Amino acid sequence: CASSIESGELFF.

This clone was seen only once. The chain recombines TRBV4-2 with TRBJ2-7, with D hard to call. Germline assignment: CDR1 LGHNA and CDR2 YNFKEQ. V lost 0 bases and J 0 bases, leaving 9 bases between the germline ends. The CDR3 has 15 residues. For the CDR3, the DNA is TGTGCCAGCAGCCAAGAGGCCTCCAGCTCCTACGAGCAGTACTTC. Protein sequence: CASSQEASSSYEQYF.

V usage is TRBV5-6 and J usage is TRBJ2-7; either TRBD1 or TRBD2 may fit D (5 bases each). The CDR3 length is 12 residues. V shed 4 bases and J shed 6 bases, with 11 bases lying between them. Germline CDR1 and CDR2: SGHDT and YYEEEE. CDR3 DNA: TGTGCCAGCAGCATGGGGGTCGGCGAGCAGTACTTC. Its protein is CASSMGVGEQYF.

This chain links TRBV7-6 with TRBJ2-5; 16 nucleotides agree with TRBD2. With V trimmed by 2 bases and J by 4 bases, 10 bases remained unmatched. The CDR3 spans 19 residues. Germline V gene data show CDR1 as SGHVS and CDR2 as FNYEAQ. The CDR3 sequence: CASSLPQGLAGGPGETQYF. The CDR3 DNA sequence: TGTGCCAGCAGCTTACCCCAGGGACTAGCGGGAGGGCCTGGAGAGACCCAGTACTTC.

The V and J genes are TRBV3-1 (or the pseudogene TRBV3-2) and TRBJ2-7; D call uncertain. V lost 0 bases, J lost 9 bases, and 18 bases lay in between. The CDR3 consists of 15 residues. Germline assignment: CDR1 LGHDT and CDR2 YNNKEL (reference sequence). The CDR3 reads CASSQDDTPTPAQYF. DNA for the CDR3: TGTGCCAGCAGCCAAGACGACACCCCTACACCAGCGCAGTACTTC.

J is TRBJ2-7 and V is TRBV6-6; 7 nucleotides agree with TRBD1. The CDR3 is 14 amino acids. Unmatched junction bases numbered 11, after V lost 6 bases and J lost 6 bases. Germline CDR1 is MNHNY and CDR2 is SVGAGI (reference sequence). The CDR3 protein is CASRIRQGSTEQYF. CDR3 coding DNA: TGTGCCAGCAGGATCCGACAGGGTTCTACCGAGCAGTACTTC.

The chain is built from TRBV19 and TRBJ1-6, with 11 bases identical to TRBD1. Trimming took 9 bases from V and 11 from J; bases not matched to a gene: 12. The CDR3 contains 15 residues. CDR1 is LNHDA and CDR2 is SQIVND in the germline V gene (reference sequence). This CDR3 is CASNTGQGAVAPLHF. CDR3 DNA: TGTGCCAGCAATACCGGACAGGGGGCTGTGGCACCCCTCCACTTT.

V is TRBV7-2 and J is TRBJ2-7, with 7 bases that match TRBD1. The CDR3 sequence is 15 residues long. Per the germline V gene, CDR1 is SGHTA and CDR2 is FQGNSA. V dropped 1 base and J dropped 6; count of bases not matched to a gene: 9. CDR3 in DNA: TGTGCCAGCAGCTTAGGGGGACAGCGGACACCCGAGCAGTACTTC. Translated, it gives CASSLGGQRTPEQYF.

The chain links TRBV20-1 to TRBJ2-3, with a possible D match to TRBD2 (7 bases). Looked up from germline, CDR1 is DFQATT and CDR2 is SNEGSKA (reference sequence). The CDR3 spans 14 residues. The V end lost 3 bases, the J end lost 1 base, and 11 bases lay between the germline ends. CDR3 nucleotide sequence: TGCAGTGCTAGTACGGGGGGCGGCACAGATACGCAGTATTTT. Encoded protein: CSASTGGGTDTQYF.

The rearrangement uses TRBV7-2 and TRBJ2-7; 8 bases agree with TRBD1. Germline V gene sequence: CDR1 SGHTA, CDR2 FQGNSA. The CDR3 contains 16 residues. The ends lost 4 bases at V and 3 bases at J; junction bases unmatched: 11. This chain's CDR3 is CASSSDRERNFYEQYF. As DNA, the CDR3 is TGTGCCAGCAGCTCGGACAGGGAGAGGAATTTCTACGAGCAGTACTTC.

The CDR3 sequence is CASCESGAHYEQYF. CDR3 DNA: TGTGCCAGTTGTGAGTCGGGAGCTCATTACGAGCAGTACTTC. The rearrangement joins TRBV25-1 to TRBJ2-7; D is perhaps TRBD2 (6 bases). The CDR3 is 14 amino acids. Germline values: CDR1 MGHDK, CDR2 SYGVNS. V gave up 9 bases and J gave up 4 bases, with 19 bases separating them.

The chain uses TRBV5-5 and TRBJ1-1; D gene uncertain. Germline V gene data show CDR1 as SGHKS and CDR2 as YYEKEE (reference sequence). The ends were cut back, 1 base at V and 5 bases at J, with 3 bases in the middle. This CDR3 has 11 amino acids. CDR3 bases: TGTGCCAGCAGCTTGAGGACTGAAGCTTTCTTT. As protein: CASSLRTEAFF.